These T cell receptor beta chains were read from a single sample in a study of T cell changes during pregnancy in multiple sclerosis. The assay was immunoSEQ multiplex PCR, and TCRdb's table has in-frame clones only and misses some. The sample has about 100,000 clones, 90% seen once. Material: peripheral blood, obtained in the second trimester of pregnancy. The receptor set was obtained from a female donor in good health, enrolled as a control in a pregnancy study. CDR3s include the opening cysteine and the closing phenylalanine or tryptophan. The order of the fields is V gene, D gene, clone size, J gene, CDR3 protein, CDR3 DNA. The D gene is left open where the match is weak. The size entry is marked missing in some rows and otherwise reads once, few, many or a size class.

V gene: TRBV7-2
D gene: -
clone size: -
J gene: TRBJ1-5
CDR3 protein: CASSLSVRNQPQHF
CDR3 DNA: TGTGCCAGCAGCTTATCGGTAAGAAATCAGCCCCAGCATTTT

V gene: TRBV6-4
D gene: -
clone size: -
J gene: TRBJ2-7
CDR3 protein: CASSENDPGSTDYEQYF
CDR3 DNA: TGTGCCAGCAGTGAAAACGATCCGGGATCCACGGATTACGAGCAGTACTTC

V gene: TRBV19
D gene: -
clone size: -
J gene: TRBJ1-2
CDR3 protein: CASSNLRVSKIYGYTF
CDR3 DNA: TGTGCCAGTAGTAATTTGAGGGTATCAAAGATCTATGGCTACACCTTC

V gene: TRBV7-9
D gene: TRBD1
clone size: few
J gene: TRBJ1-3
CDR3 protein: CASSSGTGWGNTIYF
CDR3 DNA: TGTGCCAGCAGCAGTGGGACAGGTTGGGGAAACACCATATATTTT

V gene: TRBV15
D gene: TRBD1
clone size: few
J gene: TRBJ1-5
CDR3 protein: CATSRPQGATGNQPQHF
CDR3 DNA: TGTGCCACCAGCAGACCCCAGGGGGCGACGGGCAATCAGCCCCAGCATTTT

V gene: TRBV6-1
D gene: -
clone size: -
J gene: TRBJ2-1
CDR3 protein: CASSEPATPYNEQFF
CDR3 DNA: TGTGCCAGCAGTGAACCAGCGACGCCATACAATGAGCAGTTCTTC

V gene: TRBV2
D gene: -
clone size: -
J gene: TRBJ1-1
CDR3 protein: CASSEMALMNTEAFF
CDR3 DNA: TGTGCCAGCAGTGAAATGGCCCTGATGAACACTGAAGCTTTCTTT

V gene: TRBV7-8
D gene: -
clone size: -
J gene: TRBJ1-4
CDR3 protein: CASSLEMRENEKLFF
CDR3 DNA: TGTGCCAGCAGCTTAGAAATGCGAGAAAATGAAAAACTGTTTTTT

V gene: TRBV5-5
D gene: TRBD2
clone size: -
J gene: TRBJ2-1
CDR3 protein: CASSSRLAGGLYNEQFF
CDR3 DNA: TGTGCCAGCAGCTCCAGACTAGCGGGGGGCCTTTACAATGAGCAGTTCTTC

V gene: TRBV18
D gene: -
clone size: -
J gene: TRBJ2-5
CDR3 protein: CASSPGRLKETQYF
CDR3 DNA: TGTGCCAGCTCACCGGGGAGGCTAAAAGAGACCCAGTACTTC

V gene: TRBV15
D gene: TRBD2
clone size: -
J gene: TRBJ2-1
CDR3 protein: CATSGTGREGSNEQFF
CDR3 DNA: TGTGCCACCAGCGGTACAGGGCGGGAGGGCAGCAATGAGCAGTTCTTC

V gene: TRBV11-2
D gene: TRBD2
clone size: -
J gene: TRBJ2-1
CDR3 protein: CASSPSGVLSYNEQFF
CDR3 DNA: TGTGCCAGCAGCCCTAGCGGGGTCCTCTCCTACAATGAGCAGTTCTTC

V gene: TRBV5-1
D gene: -
clone size: -
J gene: TRBJ2-1
CDR3 protein: CASSHGGSSYNEQFF
CDR3 DNA: TGCGCCAGCAGCCACGGAGGTAGCTCCTACAATGAGCAGTTCTTC

V gene: TRBV27
D gene: -
clone size: -
J gene: TRBJ2-2
CDR3 protein: CASSLLGATGELFF
CDR3 DNA: TGTGCCAGCAGTTTATTGGGGGCCACCGGGGAGCTGTTTTTT

V gene: TRBV21-1
D gene: -
clone size: -
J gene: TRBJ1-6
CDR3 protein: CASSIWDGGNSPLHF
CDR3 DNA: TGTGCCAGCAGCATTTGGGACGGGGGGAATTCACCCCTCCACTTT

V gene: TRBV28
D gene: -
clone size: -
J gene: TRBJ2-7
CDR3 protein: CASSQLVGEQYF
CDR3 DNA: TGTGCCAGCAGCCAACTAGTGGGCGAGCAGTACTTC

V gene: TRBV25-1
D gene: TRBD1
clone size: -
J gene: TRBJ1-2
CDR3 protein: CASSEYVGQINGYTF
CDR3 DNA: TGTGCCAGCAGTGAATACGTGGGACAGATAAATGGCTACACCTTC

V gene: TRBV7-7
D gene: TRBD2
clone size: -
J gene: TRBJ2-1
CDR3 protein: CASSLLGTGGSYNEQFF
CDR3 DNA: TGTGCCAGCAGCTTATTGGGTACGGGGGGCTCCTACAATGAGCAGTTCTTC

V gene: TRBV21-1
D gene: -
clone size: -
J gene: TRBJ2-3
CDR3 protein: CASRRGQPDKYTDTQYF
CDR3 DNA: TGTGCCAGCAGAAGAGGACAACCCGACAAGTACACAGATACGCAGTATTTT

V gene: TRBV28
D gene: -
clone size: -
J gene: TRBJ1-6
CDR3 protein: CASSLFPPTGVNNSPLHF
CDR3 DNA: TGTGCCAGCAGTTTATTCCCCCCGACAGGAGTCAATAATTCACCCCTCCACTTT

V gene: TRBV5-1
D gene: -
clone size: -
J gene: TRBJ2-3
CDR3 protein: CASSLAISSTDTQYF
CDR3 DNA: TGCGCCAGCAGCTTGGCTATTTCTAGCACAGATACGCAGTATTTT

V gene: TRBV5-1
D gene: -
clone size: -
J gene: TRBJ1-2
CDR3 protein: CASSSPRQGIGGYTF
CDR3 DNA: TGCGCCAGCAGCTCACCCAGGCAGGGGATTGGCGGCTACACCTTC

V gene: TRBV5-1
D gene: TRBD1
clone size: -
J gene: TRBJ2-6
CDR3 protein: CASRRTGSGANVLTF
CDR3 DNA: TGCGCCAGCAGAAGGACAGGCTCTGGGGCCAACGTCCTGACTTTC

V gene: TRBV28
D gene: -
clone size: -
J gene: TRBJ1-5
CDR3 protein: CASSPGGRWDQPQHF
CDR3 DNA: TGTGCCAGCAGCCCCGGGGGGCGATGGGATCAGCCCCAGCATTTT

V gene: TRBV6-5
D gene: TRBD1
clone size: -
J gene: TRBJ1-2
CDR3 protein: CASRTGSYGYTF
CDR3 DNA: TGTGCCAGCAGGACAGGGAGCTATGGCTACACCTTC

V gene: TRBV9
D gene: TRBD2
clone size: -
J gene: TRBJ2-1
CDR3 protein: CASSSPSGRYNEQFF
CDR3 DNA: TGTGCCAGCAGCTCTCCTAGCGGAAGGTACAATGAGCAGTTCTTC

V gene: TRBV27
D gene: -
clone size: -
J gene: TRBJ1-5
CDR3 protein: CASSHDYSNQPQHF
CDR3 DNA: TGTGCCAGCAGTCACGACTATAGCAATCAGCCCCAGCATTTT

V gene: TRBV7-9
D gene: TRBD1
clone size: -
J gene: TRBJ1-3
CDR3 protein: CASSGPGTGFGNTIYF
CDR3 DNA: TGTGCCAGCAGCGGGCCGGGGACAGGGTTCGGAAACACCATATATTTT

V gene: TRBV7-2
D gene: TRBD1
clone size: -
J gene: TRBJ1-2
CDR3 protein: CASSGDRGDGYTF
CDR3 DNA: TGTGCCAGCAGCGGGGACAGGGGGGATGGCTACACCTTC